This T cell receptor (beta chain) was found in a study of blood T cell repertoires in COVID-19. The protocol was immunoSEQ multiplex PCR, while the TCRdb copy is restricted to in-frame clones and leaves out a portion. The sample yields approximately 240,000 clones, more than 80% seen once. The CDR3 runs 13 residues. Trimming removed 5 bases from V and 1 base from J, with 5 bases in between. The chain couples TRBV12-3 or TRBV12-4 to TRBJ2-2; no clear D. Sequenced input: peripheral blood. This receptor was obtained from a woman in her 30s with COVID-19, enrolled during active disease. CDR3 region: CASSPLNTGELFF. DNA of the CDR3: TGTGCCAGCAGTCCGTTGAACACCGGGGAGCTGTTTTTT.